This T cell receptor beta chain stems from a study of shared clonotypes between healthy human individuals. The protocol was immunoSEQ multiplex PCR, while the TCRdb copy is restricted to in-frame clones and leaves out a portion. Among about 2 million clones listed, approximately 95% were seen once. Germline V gene sequence: CDR1 SNHLY, CDR2 FYNNEI. The CDR3 runs 17 residues. The V segment lost 3 bases and the J segment 0 bases; nucleotides outside the gene matches: 11. CD45RO-negative cells were positively selected for CCR7, leaving out terminally differentiated effector memory CD45RA+ cells. Sequenced material: naive CD8+ T cells sorted from blood. The sequence was obtained from a man younger than 35 in good health. This sequence joins TRBV2 and TRBJ2-7; 7 nucleotides line up with TRBD1. The CDR3, as DNA: TGTGCCAGCAGTGATTCCTTTACAGGGGCCCTCTCCTACGAGCAGTACTTC. Amino acid sequence: CASSDSFTGALSYEQYF. The whole variable domain, remainder taken from reference TRBV2 and TRBJ2-7, is EPEVTQTPSHQVTQMGQEVILRCVPISNHLYFYWYRQILGQKVEFLVSFYNNEISEKSEIFDDQFSVERPDGSNFTLKIRSTKLEDSAMYFCASSDSFTGALSYEQYFGPGTRLTVT.